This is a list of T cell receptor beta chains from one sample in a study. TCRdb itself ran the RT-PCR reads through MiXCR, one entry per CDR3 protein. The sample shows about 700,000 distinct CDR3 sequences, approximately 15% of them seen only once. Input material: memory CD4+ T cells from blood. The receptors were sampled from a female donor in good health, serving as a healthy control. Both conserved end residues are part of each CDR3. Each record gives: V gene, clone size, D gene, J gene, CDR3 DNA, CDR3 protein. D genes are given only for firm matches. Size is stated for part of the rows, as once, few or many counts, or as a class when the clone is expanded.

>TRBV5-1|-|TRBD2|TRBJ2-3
TGCGCCAGCAGCTTTCCGAGCGGGAGGGCGAAAGATACGCAGTATTTT
CASSFPSGRAKDTQYF
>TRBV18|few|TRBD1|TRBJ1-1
TGTGCCAGCTCACGTCCCAAAATTGACAGGGGTCGCACTGAAGCTTTCTTT
CASSRPKIDRGRTEAFF
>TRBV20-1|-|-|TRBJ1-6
TGCAGTGCAAGGACTCAGGGAAATTCACCCCTCCACTTT
CSARTQGNSPLHF
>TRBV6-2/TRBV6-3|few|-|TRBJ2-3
TGTGCCAGCAGTTACCACCAGACAGATACGCAGTATTTT
CASSYHQTDTQYF
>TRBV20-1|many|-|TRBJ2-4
TGCAGTGCCAACCCAGGGGGGCCGTGGAACATTCAGTACTTC
CSANPGGPWNIQYF
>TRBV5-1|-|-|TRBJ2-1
TGCGCCAGCAGCTTAAACTTACAGGGCGGCAATGAGCAGTTCTTC
CASSLNLQGGNEQFF
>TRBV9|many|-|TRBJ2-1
TGTGCCAGCGGGCCGGGGGTGAGCTCCTACAATGAGCAGTTCTTC
CASGPGVSSYNEQFF
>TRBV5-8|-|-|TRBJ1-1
TGTGCCAGCAGCTTGGATCGAGGGTACAATGAAGCTTTCTTT
CASSLDRGYNEAFF
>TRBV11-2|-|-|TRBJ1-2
TGTGCCAGCAGCTTAGACAGGGAAGAGGGTGGCTACACCTTC
CASSLDREEGGYTF
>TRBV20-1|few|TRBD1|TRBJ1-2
TGCAGTGCTCCGTCAACGGGACAGGCAAACTATGGCTACACCTTC
CSAPSTGQANYGYTF
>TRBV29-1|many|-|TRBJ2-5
TGCAGCGTTAAGGGGGCTAGCGGGCCTCAAGAGACCCAGTACTTC
CSVKGASGPQETQYF
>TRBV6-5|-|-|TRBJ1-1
TGTGCCAGCAGTCCGAAGAGTTTGAACACTGAAGCTTTCTTT
CASSPKSLNTEAFF
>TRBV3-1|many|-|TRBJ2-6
TGTGCCAGCAGCCGTGACAGCTCTGGGGCCAACGTCCTGACTTTC
CASSRDSSGANVLTF
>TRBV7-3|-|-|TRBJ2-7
TGTGCCAGCAGCTTAAGTGGGAAATACGAGCAGTACTTC
CASSLSGKYEQYF